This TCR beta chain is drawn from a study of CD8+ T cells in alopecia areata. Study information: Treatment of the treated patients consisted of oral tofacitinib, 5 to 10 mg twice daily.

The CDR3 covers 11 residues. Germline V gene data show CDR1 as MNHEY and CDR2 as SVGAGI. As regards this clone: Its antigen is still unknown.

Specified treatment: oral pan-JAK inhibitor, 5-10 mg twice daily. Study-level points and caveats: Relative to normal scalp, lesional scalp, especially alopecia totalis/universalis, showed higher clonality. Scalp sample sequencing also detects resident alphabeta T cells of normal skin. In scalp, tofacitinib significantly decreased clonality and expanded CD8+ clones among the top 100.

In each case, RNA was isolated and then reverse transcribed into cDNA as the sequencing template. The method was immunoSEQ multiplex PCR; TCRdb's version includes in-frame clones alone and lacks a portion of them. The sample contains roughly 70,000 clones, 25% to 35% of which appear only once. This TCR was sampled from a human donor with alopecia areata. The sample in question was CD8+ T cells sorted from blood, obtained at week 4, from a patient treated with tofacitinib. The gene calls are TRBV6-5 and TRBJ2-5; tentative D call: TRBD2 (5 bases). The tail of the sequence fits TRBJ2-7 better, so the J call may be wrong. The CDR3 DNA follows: TGTGCCACCCACTTGAGGGCCGAGCAGTACTTC. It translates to CATHLRAEQYF.